The present TCR beta chain was sequenced within a study of glioma-infiltrating T cells after dendritic cell vaccination. Study-wide background: Monocyte-derived dendritic cells, cultured less than 8 days with IL-4 and GM-CSF, were pulsed with autologous tumor lysate. Three intradermal dendritic cell vaccine injections were given every two weeks. Study findings and constraints: Higher TCR clonality did not directly relate to longer survival.

The CDR3 consists of 16 residues. To note about this clone: The antigen is not known.

As to time point: after dendritic cell vaccination, including at tumor progression/relapse. Measured with immunoSEQ multiplex PCR; TCRdb has only the in-frame clones, and not every one. The table has 90,000 to 140,000 clones, 85% to 90% seen once; the top ten hold 2.7%. The rearrangement uses TRBV21-1 and TRBJ2-7; the table's D call, TRBD1, has no DNA check behind it. TRBV21-1 is a listed pseudogene. The TCR originated in a human donor with glioblastoma. This material consisted of blood, taken after dendritic cell vaccination. The CDR3 sequence is CASSKGGASEEYEQYF. DNA for the CDR3: TGTGCCAGCAGCAAAGGTGGGGCATCCGAGGAGTACGAGCAGTACTTC.